The 21 T cell receptor beta chains below all came from one sample that was sequenced in a study of blood T cells in healthy people across ages. A second PCR of 7 to 11 cycles used a sample-barcoded 5' primer and a J-beta primer mix. TCRdb re-called the 5' RACE reads through MiXCR, storing one row per CDR3 protein. In the table there are hundreds of thousands of distinct CDR3 sequences, around 48% of which are singletons. The specimen was blood. Every receptor here comes from a man younger than 40 in good health.

There are a few counts of this clonotype. This chain joins TRBV6-2 or TRBV6-3 and TRBJ2-1; the match to TRBD1 covers 7 bases. With 0 bases clipped from V and 6 bases from J, the junction kept 5 bases outside the gene matches. Germline V gives CDR1 MNHEY, CDR2 SVGEGT. This CDR3 is 15 amino acids long. CDR3 region: CASSYSRGLSNEQFF. Here the CDR3 DNA reads TGTGCCAGCAGTTACTCGAGGGGGCTGAGCAATGAGCAGTTCTTC.

The chain combines TRBV20-1 with TRBJ2-1; D remains ambiguous. Trimming left V 2 bases short and J 1 base short, with 9 bases between. CDR3 size: 14 residues. CDR1 DFQATT and CDR2 SNEGSKA come from the germline V gene (reference sequence). CDR3 protein: CSARLTGSYNEQFF. DNA for the CDR3: TGCAGTGCTAGACTAACCGGGTCCTACAATGAGCAGTTCTTC.

V and J are TRBV3-1 and TRBJ2-5; 10 bases match TRBD1. Looked up from germline, CDR1 is LGHDT and CDR2 is YNNKEL (reference sequence). With V trimmed by 5 bases and J by 11 bases, 8 bases remained unmatched. This CDR3 has 13 residues. The chain's CDR3 is CASSGQGGREQYF. In DNA form, the CDR3 reads TGTGCCAGCAGCGGACAGGGGGGAAGAGAGCAGTACTTC.

Of note for this clonotype: This may be a read error: a much more frequent sequence differs by one nucleotide. The chain uses TRBV20-1 and TRBJ2-1; no clear D gene. Germline assignment: CDR1 DFQATT and CDR2 SNEGSKA (reference sequence). CDR3 length: 12 amino acids. CDR3 sequence: CIARRRTDEQFF. The CDR3 nucleotides read TGCATTGCTAGACGACGGACGGATGAGCAGTTCTTC.

This sequence joins TRBV27 and TRBJ2-7; 8 nucleotides align to TRBD1. The CDR3 is 16 residues long. V trimming: 5 bases; J trimming: 5 bases; junction bases outside the gene matches: 14. Germline V gives CDR1 MNHEY, CDR2 SMNVEV (reference sequence). Here the CDR3 reads CASSPYRQGKGNEQYF. CDR3 bases: TGTGCCAGCAGTCCTTATCGACAGGGGAAGGGGAACGAGCAGTACTTC.

Note on this clonotype: With a much larger clone just one base away, this may be a read error. CDR3 nucleotides: TGCAGTGCGAGAGGGATTGGGACAAAGTACGAGCAGTACTTC. Protein sequence: CSARGIGTKYEQYF. V usage is TRBV20-1 and J usage is TRBJ2-7; perhaps TRBD1 as D (6 bases). Germline loops: CDR1 DFQATT, CDR2 SNEGSKA (reference sequence). The CDR3 is 14 amino acids.

This clonotype was recorded a few times. This may stem from a read error, because a much larger clone lies one nucleotide away. V gene TRBV6-5 combines with J gene TRBJ2-1; D gene ambiguous. The V end lost 6 bases, the J end lost 13 bases, and 16 bases lay between the germline ends. The germline CDR1 and CDR2 sequences are MNHEY and SVGAGI. There are 12 residues in the CDR3. CDR3 in amino acids: CASSSSQETQFF. The CDR3 DNA reads TGTGCCAGCAGCTCGTCACAAGAGACCCAGTTCTTC.

This chain links TRBV7-2 with TRBJ2-7; D perhaps matches TRBD2 (6 bases). Germline lookup yields CDR1 SGHTA and CDR2 FQGNSA. V lost 5 bases and J 3 bases, leaving 11 bases between the germline ends. This CDR3 is built from 13 residues. The CDR3 reads CASSAGRIYEQYF. The CDR3 DNA sequence: TGTGCCAGCAGCGCGGGACGGATCTACGAGCAGTACTTC.

The chain employs TRBV20-1 and TRBJ2-5; the match to TRBD2 covers 13 bases. Germline lookup yields CDR1 DFQATT and CDR2 SNEGSKA (reference sequence). The V and J ends lost 6 bases and 5 bases, in that order; junction bases with no gene match: 6. This CDR3 has 14 amino acids. The CDR3 sequence is CSADPGLAGETQYF. For the CDR3, the DNA is TGCAGTGCGGACCCGGGACTAGCGGGGGAGACCCAGTACTTC.

The chain is built from TRBV11-1 and TRBJ2-5; TRBD1 aligns across 7 bases. The V gene's germline CDR1 is SGHAT and CDR2 FQDESV (reference sequence). V shed 5 bases, J shed 1 base, and the junction held 7 bases outside the gene matches. The CDR3 sequence is 15 residues long. Here the CDR3 DNA reads TGTGCCAGCAGCCGCCCGGGGACAGTCCAAGAGACCCAGTACTTC. It codes for CASSRPGTVQETQYF.

The V and J genes are TRBV12-3 or TRBV12-4 and TRBJ2-7; 11 positions match TRBD2. V lost 6 bases to trimming and J lost 5 bases; unmatched junction nucleotides: 9. This CDR3 region has 15 residues. The CDR3 spells CASSAPSGRFNEQYF. In DNA, the CDR3 is TGTGCCAGCAGCGCCCCTAGCGGGAGGTTCAACGAGCAGTACTTC.

This clonotype appeared a few times. V usage is TRBV29-1 and J usage is TRBJ1-4, with D maybe TRBD1 (5 bases). Deletions cut 4 bases from V and 5 bases from J, with 17 bases between. Germline V lookup: CDR1 SQVTM, CDR2 ANQGSEA. This CDR3 is 15 amino acids long. In DNA, the CDR3 is TGCAGCGTTGGAGGGGCGCAGGGCCCCAATGAAAAACTGTTTTTT. Translating it yields CSVGGAQGPNEKLFF.

This chain joins TRBV12-3 or TRBV12-4 and TRBJ1-4; tentatively, D is TRBD1 (5 bases). The CDR3 consists of 14 residues. The V end was cut by 1 base, the J end by 12 bases, with 15 bases between. The chain's CDR3 is CASSLGGGRRELFF. The CDR3 nucleotides read TGTGCCAGCAGTTTAGGCGGGGGGAGAAGAGAACTGTTTTTT.

About this clonotype itself: The junction differs from germline at one of its ends, possibly a read error. V usage is TRBV6-5 and J usage is TRBJ2-2, with TRBD1 matching over 7 bases. The CDR3 extends over 15 amino acids. Germline V lookup: CDR1 MNHEY, CDR2 SVGAGI. CDR3 loop: CASSSGQSGTGELFF. The CDR3 nucleotides are TGCGCCAGCAGTTCGGGACAGTCTGGGACCGGGGAGCTGTTTTTT.

V gene TRBV27 combines with J gene TRBJ2-7; 7 bases map to TRBD2. This CDR3 contains 15 residues. The trim removed 3 bases at V and 4 bases at J, leaving 9 bases unmatched. Germline V gene lookup returns CDR1 MNHEY and CDR2 SMNVEV (reference sequence). CDR3 coding DNA: TGTGCCAGCAGTTTCGGAGCGGGGTGGAGTTACGAGCAGTACTTC. The encoded protein is CASSFGAGWSYEQYF.

The chain couples TRBV30 to TRBJ2-1; D gene uncertain. The assigned J gene may be wrong: the sequence end matches TRBJ2-7 better. Germline V CDR1 and CDR2: GTSNPN, SVGIG (reference sequence). This CDR3 is built from 12 residues. CDR3 nucleotide sequence: TGTGCCTGGAGTGCGGACGGCTACGAGCAGTACTTC. Translated: CAWSADGYEQYF.

The chain has TRBV5-1 and TRBJ2-7; D is possibly TRBD1 (5 bases). The CDR3 loop spans 14 amino acids. Germline CDR1 is SGHRS and CDR2 is YFSETQ. The V gene lost 2 bases and the J gene lost 6 bases, with 15 bases spanning the gap. The CDR3 loop is CASSFTQQGPEQYF. The CDR3 DNA reads TGCGCCAGCAGCTTTACGCAGCAGGGTCCCGAGCAGTACTTC. Based on the CDR3 plus reference TRBV5-1 and TRBJ2-7, the full variable domain is KAGVTQTPRYLIKTRGQQVTLSCSPISGHRSVSWYQQTPGQGLQFLFEYFSETQRNKGNFPGRFSGRQFSNSRSEMNVSTLELGDSALYLCASSFTQQGPEQYFGPGTRLTVT.

This clonotype was seen only a few times. This sequence joins TRBV20-1 and TRBJ2-3; D is unclear. This CDR3 spans 14 amino acids. Germline V gene sequence: CDR1 DFQATT, CDR2 SNEGSKA (reference sequence). The V end lost 6 bases, the J end lost 1 base, and 14 bases lay between the germline ends. Here the CDR3 reads CSAAPPTRTDTQYF. The CDR3 nucleotides are TGCAGTGCCGCCCCTCCAACCCGCACAGATACGCAGTATTTT.

This clonotype showed up just a few times. The chain recombines TRBV27 with TRBJ1-2, with a tentative D call TRBD1 (5 bases). Per germline, CDR1 MNHEY and CDR2 SMNVEV (reference sequence). The CDR3 contains 13 residues. V gave up 4 bases and J gave up 3 bases, with 9 bases separating them. The CDR3 nucleotides read TGTGCCAGCAGTTCCGGGACCTACTATGGCTACACCTTC. As protein: CASSSGTYYGYTF.

This clonotype was counted a few times. The chain has TRBV20-1 and TRBJ2-5; TRBD2 matches at 7 bases. The CDR3 runs 15 residues. Trimming took 3 bases from V and 0 from J; bases not matched to a gene: 7. Germline-derived CDR1 and CDR2 are DFQATT and SNEGSKA (reference sequence). The CDR3 DNA reads as TGCAGTGCTAGGGCCCTAGCGGAGTACCAAGAGACCCAGTACTTC. Translating gives CSARALAEYQETQYF.

The V and J genes are TRBV7-2 and TRBJ2-7, with D possibly being TRBD1 (6 bases). CDR3 size: 16 residues. Per germline, CDR1 SGHTA and CDR2 FQGNSA. V lost 3 bases and J lost 2, with 17 bases in between. This CDR3 reads CASSFDSHGTTYEQYF. CDR3 coding DNA: TGTGCCAGCAGCTTTGATTCTCACGGGACAACCTACGAGCAGTACTTC.